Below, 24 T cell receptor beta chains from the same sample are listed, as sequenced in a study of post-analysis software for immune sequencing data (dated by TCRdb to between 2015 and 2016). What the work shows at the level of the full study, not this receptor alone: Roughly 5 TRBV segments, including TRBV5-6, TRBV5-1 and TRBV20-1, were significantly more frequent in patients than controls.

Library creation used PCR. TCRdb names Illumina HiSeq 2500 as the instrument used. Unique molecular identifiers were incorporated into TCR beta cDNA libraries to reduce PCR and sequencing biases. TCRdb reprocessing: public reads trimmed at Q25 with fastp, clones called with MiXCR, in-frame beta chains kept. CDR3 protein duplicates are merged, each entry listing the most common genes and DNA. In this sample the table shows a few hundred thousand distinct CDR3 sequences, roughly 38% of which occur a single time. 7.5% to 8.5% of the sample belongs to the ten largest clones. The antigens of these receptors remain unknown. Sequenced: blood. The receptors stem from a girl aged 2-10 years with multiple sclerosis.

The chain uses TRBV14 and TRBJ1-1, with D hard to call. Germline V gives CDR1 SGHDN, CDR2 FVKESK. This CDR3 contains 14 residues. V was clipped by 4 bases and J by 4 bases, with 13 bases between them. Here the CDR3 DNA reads TGTGCCAGCAGCCGGACTCGGGGAGCCACTGAAGCTTTCTTT. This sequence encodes CASSRTRGATEAFF.

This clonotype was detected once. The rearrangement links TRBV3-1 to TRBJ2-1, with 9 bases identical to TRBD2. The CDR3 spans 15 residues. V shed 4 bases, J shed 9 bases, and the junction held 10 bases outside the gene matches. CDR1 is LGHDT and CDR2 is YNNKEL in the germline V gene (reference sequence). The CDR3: CASSLAGLASGEQFF. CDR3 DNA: TGTGCCAGCAGCCTCGCGGGACTAGCTAGTGGTGAGCAGTTCTTC.

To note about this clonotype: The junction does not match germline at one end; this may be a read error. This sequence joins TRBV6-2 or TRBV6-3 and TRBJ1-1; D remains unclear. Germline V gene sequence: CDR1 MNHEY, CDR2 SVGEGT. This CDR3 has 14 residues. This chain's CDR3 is CASSAWQIHTEAFF. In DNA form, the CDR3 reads TGCGCCAGCAGTGCTTGGCAGATTCACACTGAAGCTTTCTTT.

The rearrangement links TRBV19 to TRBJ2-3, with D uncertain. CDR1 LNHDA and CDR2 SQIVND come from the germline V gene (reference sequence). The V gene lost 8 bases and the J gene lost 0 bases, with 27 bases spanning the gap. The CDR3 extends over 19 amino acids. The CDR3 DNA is TGTGCCAGTCTTCCCCACGGATCCTCTACAGCTACTAGCACAGATACGCAGTATTTT. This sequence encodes CASLPHGSSTATSTDTQYF. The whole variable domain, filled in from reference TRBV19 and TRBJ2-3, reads DGGITQSPKYLFRKEGQNVTLSCEQNLNHDAMYWYRQDPGQGLRLIYYSQIVNDFQKGDIAEGYSVSREKKESFPLTVTSAQKNPTAFYLCASLPHGSSTATSTDTQYFGPGTRLTVL.

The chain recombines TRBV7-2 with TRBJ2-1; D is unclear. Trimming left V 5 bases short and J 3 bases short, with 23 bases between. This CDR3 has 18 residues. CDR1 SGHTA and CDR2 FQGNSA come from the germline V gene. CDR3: CASSQKPLEVAIYNEQFF. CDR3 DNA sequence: TGTGCCAGCAGCCAAAAACCCCTCGAAGTAGCAATCTACAATGAGCAGTTCTTC.

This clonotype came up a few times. The CDR3 is CASSLTGVGEKLFF. CDR3 sequence (DNA): TGTGCCAGCAGTTTGACAGGGGTCGGTGAAAAACTGTTTTTT. J is TRBJ1-4 and V is TRBV12-3 or TRBV12-4; 8 bases are shared with TRBD1. The junction had 4 bases not matched to a gene; V was cut back by 3 bases and J by 7 bases. This CDR3 contains 14 residues.

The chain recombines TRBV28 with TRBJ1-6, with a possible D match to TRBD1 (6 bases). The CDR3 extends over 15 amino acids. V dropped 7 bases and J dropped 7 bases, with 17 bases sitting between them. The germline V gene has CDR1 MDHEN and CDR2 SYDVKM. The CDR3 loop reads CASTPPPGENSPLHF. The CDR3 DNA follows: TGTGCCAGCACCCCACCCCCAGGGGAGAATTCACCCCTCCACTTT.

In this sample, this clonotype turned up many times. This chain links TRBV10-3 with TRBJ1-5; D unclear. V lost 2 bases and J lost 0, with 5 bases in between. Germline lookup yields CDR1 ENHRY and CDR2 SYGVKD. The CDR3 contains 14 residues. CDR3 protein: CAISEGVSNQPQHF. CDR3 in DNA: TGTGCCATCAGTGAGGGGGTTAGCAATCAGCCCCAGCATTTT.

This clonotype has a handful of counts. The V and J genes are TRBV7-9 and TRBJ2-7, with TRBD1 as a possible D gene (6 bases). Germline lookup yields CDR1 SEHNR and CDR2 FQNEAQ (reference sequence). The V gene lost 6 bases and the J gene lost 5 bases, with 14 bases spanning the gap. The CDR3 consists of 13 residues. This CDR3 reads CASRQNRDNEQYF. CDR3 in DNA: TGTGCCAGCAGACAAAACAGGGACAACGAGCAGTACTTC.

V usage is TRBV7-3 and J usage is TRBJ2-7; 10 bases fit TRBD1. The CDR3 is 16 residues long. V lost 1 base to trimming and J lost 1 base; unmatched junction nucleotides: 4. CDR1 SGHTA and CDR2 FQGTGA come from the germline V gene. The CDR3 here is CASSLRPGQGSYEQYF. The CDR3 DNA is TGTGCCAGCAGCTTAAGACCGGGACAGGGGTCCTACGAGCAGTACTTC. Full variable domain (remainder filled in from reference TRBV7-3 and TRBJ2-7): GAGVSQTPSNKVTEKGKYVELRCDPISGHTALYWYRQSLGQGPEFLIYFQGTGAADDSGLPNDRFFAVRPEGSVSTLKIQRTERGDSAVYLCASSLRPGQGSYEQYFGPGTRLTVT.

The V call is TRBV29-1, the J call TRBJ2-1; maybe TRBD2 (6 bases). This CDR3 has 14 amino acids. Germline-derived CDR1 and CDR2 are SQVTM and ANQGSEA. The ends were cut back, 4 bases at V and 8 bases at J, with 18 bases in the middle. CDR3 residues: CSVGGLGGSYEQFF. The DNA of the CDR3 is TGCAGCGTTGGTGGGCTAGGAGGGAGCTATGAGCAGTTCTTC.

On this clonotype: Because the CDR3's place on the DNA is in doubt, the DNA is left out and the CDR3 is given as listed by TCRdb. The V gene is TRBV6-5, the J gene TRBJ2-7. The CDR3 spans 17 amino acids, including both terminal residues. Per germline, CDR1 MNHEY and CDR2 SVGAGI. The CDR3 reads CASSYSGQFFGAYEQYF.

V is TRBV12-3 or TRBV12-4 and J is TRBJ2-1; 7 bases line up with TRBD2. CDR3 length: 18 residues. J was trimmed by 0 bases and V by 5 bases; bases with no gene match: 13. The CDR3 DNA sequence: TGTGCCAGCAGTCCCGGCGCGGGAGTCGACTACTCCTACAATGAGCAGTTCTTC. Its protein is CASSPGAGVDYSYNEQFF.

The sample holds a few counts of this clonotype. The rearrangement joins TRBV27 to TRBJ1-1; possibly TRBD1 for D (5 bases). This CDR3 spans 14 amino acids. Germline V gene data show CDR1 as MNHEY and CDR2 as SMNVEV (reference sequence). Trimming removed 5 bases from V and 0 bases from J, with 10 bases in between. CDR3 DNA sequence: TGTGCCAGCAGTCGGGGACTGCTGAACACTGAAGCTTTCTTT. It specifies CASSRGLLNTEAFF.

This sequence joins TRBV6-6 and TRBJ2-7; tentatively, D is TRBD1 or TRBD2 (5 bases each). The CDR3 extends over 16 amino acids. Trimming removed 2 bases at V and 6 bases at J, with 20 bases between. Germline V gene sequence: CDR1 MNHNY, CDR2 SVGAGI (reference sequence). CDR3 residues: CASSYPGPFSSCEQYF. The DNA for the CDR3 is TGTGCCAGCAGTTACCCGGGACCATTCTCTTCTTGCGAGCAGTACTTC.

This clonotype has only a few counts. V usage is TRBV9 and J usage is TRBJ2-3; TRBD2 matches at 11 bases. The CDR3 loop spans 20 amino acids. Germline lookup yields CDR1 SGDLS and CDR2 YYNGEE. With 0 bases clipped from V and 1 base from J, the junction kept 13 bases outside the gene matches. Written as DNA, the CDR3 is TGTGCCAGCAGCGTAGGCCTAGCGGGAGGTTCTGGATGGGGCACAGATACGCAGTATTTT. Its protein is CASSVGLAGGSGWGTDTQYF. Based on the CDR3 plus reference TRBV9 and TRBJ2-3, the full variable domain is DSGVTQTPKHLITATGQRVTLRCSPRSGDLSVYWYQQSLDQGLQFLIQYYNGEERAKGNILERFSAQQFPDLHSELNLSSLELGDSALYFCASSVGLAGGSGWGTDTQYFGPGTRLTVL.

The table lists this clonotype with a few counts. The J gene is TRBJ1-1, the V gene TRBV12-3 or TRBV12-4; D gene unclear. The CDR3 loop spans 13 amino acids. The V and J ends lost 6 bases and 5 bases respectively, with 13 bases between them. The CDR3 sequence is CASSPRLWTEAFF. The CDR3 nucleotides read TGTGCCAGCAGCCCCAGACTTTGGACTGAAGCTTTCTTT.

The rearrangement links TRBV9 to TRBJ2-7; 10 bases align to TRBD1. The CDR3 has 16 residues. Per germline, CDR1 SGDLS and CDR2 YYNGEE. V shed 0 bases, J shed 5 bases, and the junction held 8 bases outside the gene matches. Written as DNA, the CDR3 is TGTGCCAGCAGCGTAGGCGCTGGGACAGGGGCCGACGAGCAGTACTTC. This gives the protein CASSVGAGTGADEQYF.

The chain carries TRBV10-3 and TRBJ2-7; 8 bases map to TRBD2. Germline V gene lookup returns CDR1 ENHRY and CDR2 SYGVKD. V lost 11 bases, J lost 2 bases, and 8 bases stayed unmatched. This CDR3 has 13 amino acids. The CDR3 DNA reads TGTGCCTTATCAGCGGGGGTTCCCTACGAGCAGTACTTC. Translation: CALSAGVPYEQYF.

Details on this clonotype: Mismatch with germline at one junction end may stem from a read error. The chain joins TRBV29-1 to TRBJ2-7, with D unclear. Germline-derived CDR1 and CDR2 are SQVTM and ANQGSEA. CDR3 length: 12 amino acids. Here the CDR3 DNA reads TGCAGCGGCCGGACGGGCTCCTGCGAGCAGTACTTC. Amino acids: CSGRTGSCEQYF.

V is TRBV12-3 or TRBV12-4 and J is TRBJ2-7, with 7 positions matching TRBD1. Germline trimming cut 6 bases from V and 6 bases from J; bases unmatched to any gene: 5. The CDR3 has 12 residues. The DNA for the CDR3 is TGTGCCAGCAGAACAGGGGTCTCCGAGCAGTACTTC. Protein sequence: CASRTGVSEQYF.

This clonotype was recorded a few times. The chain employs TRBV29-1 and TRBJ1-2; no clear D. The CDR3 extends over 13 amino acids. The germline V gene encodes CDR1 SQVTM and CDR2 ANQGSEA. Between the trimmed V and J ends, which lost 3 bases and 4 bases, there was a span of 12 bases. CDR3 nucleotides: TGCAGCGTTGAGGCCCGAGGCCTCTATGGCTACACCTTC. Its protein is CSVEARGLYGYTF.

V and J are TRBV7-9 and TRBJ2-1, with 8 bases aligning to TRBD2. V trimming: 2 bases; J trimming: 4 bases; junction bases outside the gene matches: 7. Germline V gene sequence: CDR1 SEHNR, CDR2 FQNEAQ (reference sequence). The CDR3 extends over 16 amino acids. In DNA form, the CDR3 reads TGTGCCAGCAGCTTACAGTATGGGACTAGTTACAATGAGCAGTTCTTC. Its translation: CASSLQYGTSYNEQFF.

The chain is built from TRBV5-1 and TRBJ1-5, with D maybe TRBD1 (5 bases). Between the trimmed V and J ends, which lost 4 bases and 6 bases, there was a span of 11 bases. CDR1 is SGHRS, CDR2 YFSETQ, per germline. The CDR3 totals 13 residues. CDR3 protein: CASSPERGQPQHF. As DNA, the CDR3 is TGCGCCAGCAGCCCTGAGAGGGGTCAGCCCCAGCATTTT.